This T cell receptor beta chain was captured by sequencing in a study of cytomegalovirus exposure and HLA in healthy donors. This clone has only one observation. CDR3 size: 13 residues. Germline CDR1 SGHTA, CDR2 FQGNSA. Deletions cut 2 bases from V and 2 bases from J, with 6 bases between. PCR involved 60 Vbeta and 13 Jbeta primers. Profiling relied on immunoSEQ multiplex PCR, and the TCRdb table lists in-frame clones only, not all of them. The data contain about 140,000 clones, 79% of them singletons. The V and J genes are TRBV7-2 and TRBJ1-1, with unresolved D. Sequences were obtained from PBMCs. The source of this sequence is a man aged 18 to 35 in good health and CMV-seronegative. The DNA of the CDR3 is TGTGCCAGCAGCTTATTCATTAACACTGAAGCTTTCTTT. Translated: CASSLFINTEAFF.